These 21 T cell receptor beta chains came from one sample sequenced in a study of blood T cell repertoires in COVID-19. Only in-frame clones appear in the TCRdb table, and some are missing; sequencing was by immunoSEQ multiplex PCR. The sample consists of tens of thousands of clones, roughly 91% of them appearing once. What was sequenced was peripheral blood. These receptors came from a middle-aged man with COVID-19, enrolled during active disease.

J is TRBJ1-6 and V is TRBV5-1, with a possible D match to TRBD1 (6 bases). From germline, CDR1 is SGHRS and CDR2 YFSETQ. V lost 3 bases and J lost 10, with 11 bases in between. This CDR3 spans 13 amino acids. The CDR3 DNA sequence: TGCGCCAGCAGCTCACAGGGCGACTCACCCCTCCACTTT. Translating gives CASSSQGDSPLHF.

V usage is TRBV10-2 and J usage is TRBJ2-7; no clear D. This CDR3 contains 11 residues. CDR1 and CDR2 from the germline V gene are WSHSY and SAAADI. The V and J ends lost 2 bases and 5 bases respectively, with 4 bases between them. Here the CDR3 DNA reads TGCGCCAGCAGTGAGGGCCACGAGCAGTACTTC. Translating it yields CASSEGHEQYF.

This chain's CDR3 is CASSFFENEQFF. The CDR3 region has the DNA TGTGCCAGCAGCTTTTTTGAGAATGAGCAGTTCTTC. The V gene is TRBV5-4, the J gene TRBJ2-1; D call uncertain. This CDR3 region has 12 residues. Germline values: CDR1 SGHNT, CDR2 YYREEE (reference sequence). Trimming removed 2 bases from V and 7 bases from J, with 7 bases in between.

This rearrangement joins TRBV18 to TRBJ2-1, with D uncertain. The CDR3 sequence is 15 residues long. Trimming shortened V by 6 bases and J by 0 bases, and 12 bases separated the two germline ends. Germline assignment: CDR1 KGHSH and CDR2 LQKENI. CDR3 amino acids: CASSLSLSSYNEQFF. CDR3 nucleotides: TGTGCCAGCTCCCTTAGCCTGAGCTCCTACAATGAGCAGTTCTTC.

The rearrangement links TRBV6-5 to TRBJ2-7; the match to TRBD2 covers 11 bases. V was clipped by 5 bases and J by 9 bases; unmatched bases: 9. The CDR3 is 14 amino acids. Germline CDR1 MNHEY, CDR2 SVGAGI. The DNA of the CDR3 is TGTGCCAGCAGTCCCGGGACTAGCGGACCGCGGCAGTACTTC. Amino acid sequence: CASSPGTSGPRQYF.

The chain links TRBV5-1 to TRBJ2-1; TRBD2 aligns across 9 bases. CDR3 length equals 17 residues. Per germline, CDR1 SGHRS and CDR2 YFSETQ. J lost 4 bases, V lost 1 base, and 9 bases had no gene match. The chain's CDR3 is CASSLIAGGITYNEQFF. The DNA of the CDR3 is TGCGCCAGCAGCTTGATTGCGGGAGGGATAACTTACAATGAGCAGTTCTTC.

The V call is TRBV2, the J call TRBJ2-3; 7 bases line up with TRBD1. This CDR3 comprises 15 residues. Losses at the gene ends were 4 bases for V and 1 base for J; bases not matched to a gene: 5. Germline loops: CDR1 SNHLY, CDR2 FYNNEI. CDR3 coding DNA: TGTGCCAGCAGTGCGCGGCAGGGGGGCACAGATACGCAGTATTTT. Amino acids: CASSARQGGTDTQYF.

This sequence joins TRBV15 and TRBJ1-5, with no clear D. Between the trimmed V and J ends, which lost 0 bases and 11 bases, there was a span of 8 bases. The CDR3 is 12 residues long. Germline-derived CDR1 and CDR2 are LNHNV and YYDKDF (reference sequence). In DNA form, the CDR3 reads TGTGCCACCAGCAGAGATGAGAGGACCCAGCATTTT. This sequence encodes CATSRDERTQHF.

This chain joins TRBV19 and TRBJ2-1; TRBD2 aligns across 7 bases. Trimming cost V 7 bases and J 13 bases; bases outside gene matches: 13. Germline CDR1 LNHDA, CDR2 SQIVND (reference sequence). CDR3 size: 13 residues. CDR3 loop: CASTSPAGSPQFF. The CDR3 region has the DNA TGTGCCAGTACCTCGCCAGCGGGGTCTCCTCAGTTCTTC.

The chain employs TRBV7-3 and TRBJ2-1; 12 positions match TRBD2. The junction had 1 base not matched to a gene; V was cut back by 5 bases and J by 2 bases. CDR1 and CDR2 (germline): SGHTA, FQGTGA. The CDR3 has 15 amino acids. In DNA, the CDR3 is TGTGCCAGCAGCAGACTAGCGGGAGCCTACAATGAGCAGTTCTTC. Protein product: CASSRLAGAYNEQFF. Together with reference TRBV7-3 and TRBJ2-1, the CDR3 gives the full variable domain: GAGVSQTPSNKVTEKGKYVELRCDPISGHTALYWYRQSLGQGPEFLIYFQGTGAADDSGLPNDRFFAVRPEGSVSTLKIQRTERGDSAVYLCASSRLAGAYNEQFFGPGTRLTVL.

The J gene is TRBJ2-5, the V gene TRBV18, with no clear D. Trimming shortened V by 3 bases and J by 3 bases, and 8 bases separated the two germline ends. Germline V gives CDR1 KGHSH, CDR2 LQKENI. This CDR3 is 13 amino acids long. The CDR3 sequence is CASSPPRKETQYF. DNA for the CDR3: TGTGCCAGCTCACCCCCGAGGAAAGAGACCCAGTACTTC.

The chain joins TRBV6-5 to TRBJ2-7; TRBD2 might be the D (5 bases). This CDR3 is 15 amino acids long. The germline V gene encodes CDR1 MNHEY and CDR2 SVGAGI. V was pared by 2 bases and J by 4 bases, with 15 bases between. CDR3 residues: CASSYEGSLIYEQYF. The CDR3 bases are TGTGCCAGCAGTTACGAGGGCAGTTTGATTTACGAGCAGTACTTC.

This chain connects TRBV7-9 to TRBJ2-5, with TRBD2 matching over 7 bases. J lost 5 bases, V lost 5 bases, and 8 bases had no gene match. The CDR3 consists of 14 residues. Germline CDR1 and CDR2: SEHNR and FQNEAQ (reference sequence). Here the CDR3 reads CASSALLGGETQYF. The CDR3 DNA sequence: TGTGCCAGCAGCGCACTATTGGGAGGGGAGACCCAGTACTTC.

The V and J genes are TRBV15 and TRBJ2-3; no clear D. Germline CDR1 is LNHNV and CDR2 is YYDKDF (reference sequence). V lost 0 bases, J lost 8 bases, and 18 bases lay in between. The CDR3 contains 16 residues. This CDR3 reads CATSRDLLQLSGTQYF. In nucleotides, the CDR3 is TGTGCCACCAGCAGAGATCTCCTCCAGTTATCTGGTACGCAGTATTTT. Using reference TRBV15 and TRBJ2-3 for the parts outside the CDR3, the full variable domain is DAMVIQNPRYQVTQFGKPVTLSCSQTLNHNVMYWYQQKSSQAPKLLFHYYDKDFNNEADTPDNFQSRRPNTSFCFLDIRSPGLGDTAMYLCATSRDLLQLSGTQYFGPGTRLTVL.

The chain recombines TRBV28 with TRBJ1-3; possibly TRBD1 for D (5 bases). Germline lookup yields CDR1 MDHEN and CDR2 SYDVKM. V was cut by 7 bases and J by 0 bases, with 19 bases left in between. This CDR3 has 17 residues. The CDR3 spells CASNRQGFVFSGNTIYF. In DNA form, the CDR3 reads TGTGCCAGCAACCGGCAGGGCTTCGTGTTCTCTGGAAACACCATATATTTT.

This sequence joins TRBV28 and TRBJ1-4; tentative D call: TRBD1 (6 bases). CDR1 is MDHEN, CDR2 SYDVKM, per germline. Trimming stripped 4 bases from V and 6 bases from J, with 18 bases between. CDR3 length: 16 amino acids. CDR3 in DNA: TGTGCCAGCAGTTCCAGAGACAGGTGGGATTATGAAAAACTGTTTTTT. Translated: CASSSRDRWDYEKLFF.

V is TRBV4-3 and J is TRBJ1-4; D may be TRBD1 (5 bases). The V gene's germline CDR1 is LGHNA and CDR2 YSLEER. CDR3 length: 17 amino acids. Trimming removed 0 bases at V and 2 bases at J, with 13 bases between. The CDR3 DNA reads as TGCGCCAGCAGCCAAGAACGGGGGGTTGGGACTAATGAAAAACTGTTTTTT. Protein: CASSQERGVGTNEKLFF.

The chain employs TRBV6-5 and TRBJ2-2; D is unresolved. Germline-derived CDR1 and CDR2 are MNHEY and SVGAGI. The CDR3 contains 14 residues. The V end lost 3 bases, the J end lost 7 bases, and 12 bases lay between the germline ends. The CDR3 DNA sequence: TGTGCCAGCAGTTATTTTATTACGGGCGGGGAGCTGTTTTTT. Translated, it gives CASSYFITGGELFF.

The CDR3 nucleotides are TGTGCCAGCACCGGAAACGGGGGCAGGGGGGTGGTAGATACGCAGTATTTT. This sequence encodes CASTGNGGRGVVDTQYF. The rearrangement uses TRBV28 and TRBJ2-3, with D maybe TRBD1 (7 bases). Germline V gene sequence: CDR1 MDHEN, CDR2 SYDVKM. Trimming took off 7 bases at V and 5 bases at J, with 25 bases between the two ends. CDR3 size: 17 residues.

The chain carries TRBV27 and TRBJ2-3; no reliable D call. Germline values: CDR1 MNHEY, CDR2 SMNVEV (reference sequence). Trimming left V 7 bases short and J 4 bases short, with 15 bases between. This CDR3 comprises 14 residues. In DNA, the CDR3 is TGTGCCAGCACCCTAGACGGTACCGCAGATACGCAGTATTTT. It is translated as CASTLDGTADTQYF.

This rearrangement joins TRBV28 to TRBJ1-4, with 10 bases identical to TRBD1. CDR1 is MDHEN and CDR2 is SYDVKM in the germline V gene. There are 16 residues in the CDR3. The V gene end was trimmed by 2 bases and the J gene end by 4 bases; junction bases not matched to a gene: 4. In nucleotides, the CDR3 is TGTGCCAGCAGTTTACCGGACAGGGGGATTAATGAAAAACTGTTTTTT. It codes for CASSLPDRGINEKLFF.